These T cell receptor beta chains were read from a single sample in a study of blood T cell repertoires in COVID-19. The assay was immunoSEQ multiplex PCR, and TCRdb's table has in-frame clones only and misses some. This sample has about 210,000 clones, with 75% to 90% found just once. Sequencing was carried out using peripheral blood. These receptors all stem from a woman between 40 and 50 years old with acute or convalescent COVID-19. Each CDR3 is given with its conserved first and last residue. The D gene is left open where the match is weak. Size tells how often a clone was seen (once, few, many) or the class of an expanded clone, and some rows leave it out.

d_gene: TRBD1
j_gene: TRBJ2-2
abundance: -
v_gene: TRBV24-1
CDR3nt: TGTGCCACCAGCGCACAGGGGGCCGGGGAGCTGTTTTTT
CDR3aa: CATSAQGAGELFF

d_gene: -
j_gene: TRBJ1-2
abundance: once
v_gene: TRBV12-3/TRBV12-4
CDR3nt: TGTGCCAGCAGCGAGCTGGCAGGAGGAGGCTACACCTTC
CDR3aa: CASSELAGGGYTF

d_gene: TRBD1
j_gene: TRBJ1-1
abundance: -
v_gene: TRBV9
CDR3nt: TGTGCCAGCAGCGTCGCCCCTCAGGGGGACACTGAAGCTTTCTTT
CDR3aa: CASSVAPQGDTEAFF

d_gene: -
j_gene: TRBJ1-1
abundance: -
v_gene: TRBV7-6
CDR3nt: TGTGCCAGCAGTTCTCTGAGGAACACTGAAGCTTTCTTT
CDR3aa: CASSSLRNTEAFF

d_gene: -
j_gene: TRBJ1-3
abundance: -
v_gene: TRBV14
CDR3nt: TGTGCCAGCAGCCATTCCTTGAACACCATATATTTT
CDR3aa: CASSHSLNTIYF

d_gene: -
j_gene: TRBJ1-1
abundance: -
v_gene: TRBV18
CDR3nt: TGTGCCAGCTCACCTGGGGGCGCGGGGAACACTGAAGCTTTCTTT
CDR3aa: CASSPGGAGNTEAFF

d_gene: -
j_gene: TRBJ2-2
abundance: -
v_gene: TRBV29-1
CDR3nt: TGCAGCGTTGAAGGTCAGACGAACACCGGGGAGCTGTTTTTT
CDR3aa: CSVEGQTNTGELFF

d_gene: TRBD1
j_gene: TRBJ1-4
abundance: once
v_gene: TRBV2
CDR3nt: TGTGCCAGCTCATTGTCAGGGGGCGCGGATGAAAAACTGTTTTTT
CDR3aa: CASSLSGGADEKLFF

d_gene: TRBD1
j_gene: TRBJ1-4
abundance: -
v_gene: TRBV29-1
CDR3nt: TGCAGCGTTGCTCCCGGGACAGGGTCTGAAAAACTGTTTTTT
CDR3aa: CSVAPGTGSEKLFF

d_gene: -
j_gene: TRBJ2-1
abundance: -
v_gene: TRBV10-2
CDR3nt: TGCGCCAGCCGAGGAGGCGGCCCCGCCGAGCAGTTCTTC
CDR3aa: CASRGGGPAEQFF

d_gene: TRBD1
j_gene: TRBJ1-2
abundance: -
v_gene: TRBV30
CDR3nt: TGTGCCTGGAGTGCCGGGACAGACTATGGCTACACCTTC
CDR3aa: CAWSAGTDYGYTF

d_gene: -
j_gene: TRBJ2-1
abundance: -
v_gene: TRBV30
CDR3nt: TGTGCCACAAAGGGGTACAATGAGCAGTTCTTC
CDR3aa: CATKGYNEQFF

d_gene: -
j_gene: TRBJ1-4
abundance: -
v_gene: TRBV4-1
CDR3nt: TGCGCCAGCAGCCAAGGGCAGGGGCGATCTAATGAAAAACTGTTTTTT
CDR3aa: CASSQGQGRSNEKLFF

d_gene: -
j_gene: TRBJ1-1
abundance: once
v_gene: TRBV5-1
CDR3nt: TGCGCCAGCAGCTTGGTTCCCGGGTCCAACACTGAAGCTTTCTTT
CDR3aa: CASSLVPGSNTEAFF

d_gene: -
j_gene: TRBJ1-1
abundance: -
v_gene: TRBV7-6
CDR3nt: TGTGCCAGCAGCCCCATTGACACTGAAGCTTTCTTT
CDR3aa: CASSPIDTEAFF

d_gene: -
j_gene: TRBJ1-6
abundance: few
v_gene: TRBV19
CDR3nt: TGTGCCAGTAGTATAGACCCGAGGCAGGGTTTTAATTCACCCCTCCACTTT
CDR3aa: CASSIDPRQGFNSPLHF

d_gene: TRBD1
j_gene: TRBJ2-3
abundance: -
v_gene: TRBV5-1
CDR3nt: TGCGCCAGCAGCTTGGCTTTGACAGGGGAGGTAGATACGCAGTATTTT
CDR3aa: CASSLALTGEVDTQYF

d_gene: -
j_gene: TRBJ1-1
abundance: -
v_gene: TRBV29-1
CDR3nt: TGCAGCGTTCTAGGCCGGGGCACTGAAGCTTTCTTT
CDR3aa: CSVLGRGTEAFF

d_gene: -
j_gene: TRBJ1-4
abundance: -
v_gene: TRBV7-2
CDR3nt: TGTGCCAGCAGCTACACAGGGTTTGATGAAAAACTGTTTTTT
CDR3aa: CASSYTGFDEKLFF

d_gene: TRBD1
j_gene: TRBJ2-1
abundance: -
v_gene: TRBV5-4
CDR3nt: TGTGCCAGCAGCCCCGGACAGGGTCCCTACAATGAGCAGTTCTTC
CDR3aa: CASSPGQGPYNEQFF

d_gene: TRBD1
j_gene: TRBJ1-1
abundance: -
v_gene: TRBV2
CDR3nt: TGTGCCAGCACCCCCGACAGGGCTGAAGCTTTCTTT
CDR3aa: CASTPDRAEAFF

d_gene: -
j_gene: TRBJ1-1
abundance: -
v_gene: TRBV6-5
CDR3nt: TGTGCCAGCAGTTACTCGGAGTCGAGCACTGAAGCTTTCTTT
CDR3aa: CASSYSESSTEAFF

d_gene: -
j_gene: TRBJ2-3
abundance: few
v_gene: TRBV9
CDR3nt: TGTGCCAGCAGCCCCCGACTAACCACAGATACGCAGTATTTT
CDR3aa: CASSPRLTTDTQYF

d_gene: TRBD2
j_gene: TRBJ2-1
abundance: -
v_gene: TRBV7-2
CDR3nt: TGTGCCAGCAGCTCGGGACTAGCCCCACACTATGAGCAGTTCTTC
CDR3aa: CASSSGLAPHYEQFF

d_gene: -
j_gene: TRBJ1-1
abundance: -
v_gene: TRBV6-5
CDR3nt: TGTGCCAGCAGACGTGGACAGCCGAACACTGAAGCTTTCTTT
CDR3aa: CASRRGQPNTEAFF

d_gene: -
j_gene: TRBJ1-1
abundance: -
v_gene: TRBV3-1/TRBV3-2
CDR3nt: TGTGCCAGCAGCCAACTAGTCCGGAAGGGAGGAGATAAGAACACTGAAGCTTTCTTT
CDR3aa: CASSQLVRKGGDKNTEAFF

d_gene: TRBD1
j_gene: TRBJ1-1
abundance: -
v_gene: TRBV6-5
CDR3nt: TGTGCCAGCAGTACAGGGGAGTACACTGAAGCTTTCTTT
CDR3aa: CASSTGEYTEAFF

d_gene: -
j_gene: TRBJ1-6
abundance: once
v_gene: TRBV10-1
CDR3nt: TGCGCCAGCAGTGAGTCAAAACAGGCCAGTTCACCCCTCCACTTT
CDR3aa: CASSESKQASSPLHF

d_gene: -
j_gene: TRBJ1-5
abundance: -
v_gene: TRBV7-2
CDR3nt: TGTGCCAGCAGCTTCGGTTTGTCCAATCAGCCCCAGCATTTT
CDR3aa: CASSFGLSNQPQHF

d_gene: -
j_gene: TRBJ2-3
abundance: -
v_gene: TRBV6-4
CDR3nt: TGTGCCAGCAGTGACGAGGGGGGGCCCAGCACAGATACGCAGTATTTT
CDR3aa: CASSDEGGPSTDTQYF

d_gene: TRBD1
j_gene: TRBJ1-1
abundance: -
v_gene: TRBV11-3
CDR3nt: TGTGCCAGCAGCTTAGGAACGACAGGGGATTGGAACACTGAAGCTTTCTTT
CDR3aa: CASSLGTTGDWNTEAFF

d_gene: -
j_gene: TRBJ1-1
abundance: -
v_gene: TRBV6-2/TRBV6-3
CDR3nt: TGTGCCAGCAGTTATTCTCACAGTACTGAAGCTTTCTTT
CDR3aa: CASSYSHSTEAFF

d_gene: -
j_gene: TRBJ1-5
abundance: -
v_gene: TRBV11-2
CDR3nt: TGTGCCAGCAGCGAAACAGGGCGTTCCGATCAGCCCCAGCATTTT
CDR3aa: CASSETGRSDQPQHF

d_gene: TRBD1
j_gene: TRBJ1-2
abundance: once
v_gene: TRBV3-1/TRBV3-2
CDR3nt: TGTGCCAGCAGCCAGGTCTCGGGACAGGGGGCTTATGGCTACACCTTC
CDR3aa: CASSQVSGQGAYGYTF

d_gene: TRBD2
j_gene: TRBJ2-1
abundance: -
v_gene: TRBV9
CDR3nt: TGTGCCAGCAGCGCCCTCGGACTAGCGGGGATCTACAATGAGCAGTTCTTC
CDR3aa: CASSALGLAGIYNEQFF

d_gene: -
j_gene: TRBJ2-4
abundance: -
v_gene: TRBV30
CDR3nt: TGTGCCTGGAGTAGGCCAGGGGACCTCTCTTTAGCCAAAAACATTCAGTACTTC
CDR3aa: CAWSRPGDLSLAKNIQYF

d_gene: -
j_gene: TRBJ2-5
abundance: -
v_gene: TRBV9
CDR3nt: TGTGCCAGCAGCGTAGTGGTGGGGGGGACCCAGTACTTC
CDR3aa: CASSVVVGGTQYF

d_gene: TRBD2
j_gene: TRBJ2-5
abundance: -
v_gene: TRBV7-3
CDR3nt: TGTGCCAGCAGCACAGCGGGGGGAGTCCAAGAGACCCAGTACTTC
CDR3aa: CASSTAGGVQETQYF

d_gene: -
j_gene: TRBJ2-1
abundance: -
v_gene: TRBV15
CDR3nt: TGTGCCACCAGAAGCACGAGCTCCTACAATGAGCAGTTCTTC
CDR3aa: CATRSTSSYNEQFF

d_gene: -
j_gene: TRBJ1-1
abundance: -
v_gene: TRBV10-3
CDR3nt: TGTGCCATCAGTGAGGGCAGAATGAACACTGAAGCTTTCTTT
CDR3aa: CAISEGRMNTEAFF

d_gene: -
j_gene: TRBJ1-2
abundance: -
v_gene: TRBV3-1/TRBV3-2
CDR3nt: TGTGCCAGCAGCCGCAATCCGGGACAAAGTCTCTATGGCTACACCTTC
CDR3aa: CASSRNPGQSLYGYTF

d_gene: -
j_gene: TRBJ1-2
abundance: -
v_gene: TRBV3-1/TRBV3-2
CDR3nt: TGTGCCAGCAGCCAAGGGTCGGGGAATAACTATGGCTACACCTTC
CDR3aa: CASSQGSGNNYGYTF

d_gene: -
j_gene: TRBJ1-2
abundance: once
v_gene: TRBV10-1
CDR3nt: TGCGCCAGCAGTGAGTCGACTCGGAATGGCTACACCTTC
CDR3aa: CASSESTRNGYTF

d_gene: -
j_gene: TRBJ1-6
abundance: -
v_gene: TRBV5-1
CDR3nt: TGCGCCAGCAGCTTGGGGACAGCAGGTTCACCCCTCCACTTT
CDR3aa: CASSLGTAGSPLHF

d_gene: -
j_gene: TRBJ2-3
abundance: -
v_gene: TRBV5-4
CDR3nt: TGTGCCAGCAGCGTCCGGGATTTCACAGATACGCAGTATTTT
CDR3aa: CASSVRDFTDTQYF

d_gene: TRBD2
j_gene: TRBJ2-5
abundance: once
v_gene: TRBV12-5
CDR3nt: TGTGCTAGTGGCCCAGGGGTAGCGGGGGAGACCCAGTACTTC
CDR3aa: CASGPGVAGETQYF

d_gene: -
j_gene: TRBJ2-3
abundance: -
v_gene: TRBV4-1
CDR3nt: TGCGCCAGCAGCCCCTACCCCTCCATTTCCACAGATACGCAGTATTTT
CDR3aa: CASSPYPSISTDTQYF

d_gene: TRBD1
j_gene: TRBJ1-6
abundance: once
v_gene: TRBV9
CDR3nt: TGTGCCAGCAGCCACCGCGACAGGGAAGTCTCCTATAATTCACCCCTCCACTTT
CDR3aa: CASSHRDREVSYNSPLHF

d_gene: -
j_gene: TRBJ2-5
abundance: -
v_gene: TRBV27
CDR3nt: TGTGCCAGCAGTAGCCACACAGGGTCTCTGGTTGAGACCCAGTACTTC
CDR3aa: CASSSHTGSLVETQYF

d_gene: TRBD1
j_gene: TRBJ1-6
abundance: -
v_gene: TRBV6-1
CDR3nt: TGTGCCAGCAGTGAAGCAGAGGGGGCGAGATATTCACCCCTCCACTTT
CDR3aa: CASSEAEGARYSPLHF

d_gene: -
j_gene: TRBJ1-1
abundance: -
v_gene: TRBV10-2
CDR3nt: TGCGCCAGCAGTGACAGGGATAGCCTCTTTGAAGCTTTCTTT
CDR3aa: CASSDRDSLFEAFF

d_gene: -
j_gene: TRBJ1-1
abundance: -
v_gene: TRBV27
CDR3nt: TGTGCCAGCAGTTCAGGACAGCACCTATATTTTTCTGAAGCTTTCTTT
CDR3aa: CASSSGQHLYFSEAFF

d_gene: TRBD2
j_gene: TRBJ2-3
abundance: -
v_gene: TRBV9
CDR3nt: TGTGCCAGCAGCGTAGGTAGCGGGGAAAGAACAGATACGCAGTATTTT
CDR3aa: CASSVGSGERTDTQYF